These 30 T cell receptor beta chains were sequenced from one sample in a study of T cells after posttransplantation cyclophosphamide. Treatment was busulfan-fludarabine conditioning, a marrow graft, and cyclophosphamide on days +3 and +4. Clones were sequenced by immunoSEQ multiplex PCR, and TCRdb holds only the in-frame ones, with some missing. The sample holds some 23,000 clones, and no clone turns up only once. This sample comprised PBMCs, obtained after allogeneic stem cell transplant with posttransplant cyclophosphamide. All receptors derive from a young adult male patient who received an allogeneic stem cell transplant from a related donor, was CMV-positive, and had no GVHD. Some T cells may be the graft donor's.

This clone occurred many times. This chain links TRBV19 with TRBJ1-1; D uncertain. Germline V gene lookup returns CDR1 LNHDA and CDR2 SQIVND (reference sequence). Trimming left V 7 bases short and J 1 base short, with 16 bases between. There are 15 residues in the CDR3. CDR3 sequence reads: CASKLQSTGNTEAFF. CDR3 bases: TGTGCCAGTAAATTACAGTCAACCGGGAACACTGAAGCTTTCTTT.

This clone was observed many times. The V gene is TRBV5-8, the J gene TRBJ1-2, with TRBD1 as a possible D gene (6 bases). Germline-derived CDR1 and CDR2 are SGHTS and YDEGEE. The CDR3 has 14 amino acids. V gave up 4 bases and J gave up 5 bases, with 15 bases separating them. CDR3 coding DNA: TGTGCCAGCAGCCCGGCCGGGACAAGATATGGCTACACCTTC. It codes for CASSPAGTRYGYTF.

This clone was seen repeatedly, ten times or more. The J gene is TRBJ2-7, the V gene TRBV28; the D gene is possibly TRBD2 (5 bases). Germline assignment: CDR1 MDHEN and CDR2 SYDVKM. The CDR3 is 14 residues long. Between the trimmed V and J ends, which lost 5 bases and 3 bases, there was a span of 14 bases. In nucleotides, the CDR3 is TGTGCCAGCAGTAAAGACTATTTTTACTACGAGCAGTACTTC. This codes for CASSKDYFYYEQYF.

In its sample, this clone was seen many times. The gene calls are TRBV12-5 and TRBJ2-7, with D maybe TRBD1 (6 bases). This CDR3 is 13 amino acids long. The germline V gene has CDR1 LGHNT and CDR2 FRNRAP. V lost 4 bases and J 1 base, leaving 8 bases between the germline ends. The CDR3, as DNA: TGTGCTAGTGGTTCAGACAGGTCCTACGAGCAGTACTTC. It yields the protein CASGSDRSYEQYF.

Judged by abundance, this clone is medium-sized. The genes are TRBV10-2 and TRBJ2-3, with D possibly TRBD2 on 5 matching bases. Germline V CDR1 and CDR2: WSHSY, SAAADI. The V and J ends lost 6 bases and 0 bases respectively, with 16 bases between them. The CDR3 has 16 amino acids. CDR3 DNA sequence: TGCGCCAGCAGCGCTCTAACTCAGCGGAGCACAGATACGCAGTATTTT. It specifies CASSALTQRSTDTQYF.

This clone was recorded at least ten times. The chain carries TRBV28 and TRBJ2-7; TRBD1 matches at 7 bases. The CDR3 extends over 14 amino acids. Germline lookup yields CDR1 MDHEN and CDR2 SYDVKM. V gave up 6 bases and J gave up 3 bases; unmatched junction bases: 8. CDR3 residues: CASRSGTALYEQYF. CDR3 sequence (DNA): TGTGCCAGCAGATCCGGGACAGCCCTCTACGAGCAGTACTTC.

This clone appeared many times. The CDR3 coding sequence is TGTGCCAGCACCCCGAACCCGGGACAGGGGAATCAGTACTTC. Its protein is CASTPNPGQGNQYF. V usage is TRBV19 and J usage is TRBJ2-4; 10 nucleotides line up with TRBD1. The CDR3 is made up of 14 amino acids. Germline V CDR1 and CDR2: LNHDA, SQIVND (reference sequence). V trimming: 9 bases; J trimming: 12 bases; junction bases outside the gene matches: 14.

This clone occurred many times. This chain links TRBV9 with TRBJ2-7; weak D call: TRBD1 (6 bases). This CDR3 has 14 amino acids. The V gene lost 6 bases and the J gene lost 5 bases, with 18 bases spanning the gap. In germline, CDR1 is SGDLS, CDR2 YYNGEE. Here the CDR3 DNA reads TGTGCCAGCACCCCAGGGGCAGGGTTCAACGAGCAGTACTTC. Translation gives CASTPGAGFNEQYF.

This clone was found many times. The genes are TRBV2 and TRBJ2-1; D uncertain. The V gene's germline CDR1 is SNHLY and CDR2 FYNNEI. Deletions cut 1 base from V and 0 bases from J, with 7 bases between. The CDR3 loop spans 15 amino acids. The DNA for the CDR3 is TGTGCCAGCAGTGAAGAACAGAGCTCCTACAATGAGCAGTTCTTC. The encoded protein is CASSEEQSSYNEQFF.

This clone has a count of ten or more. V gene TRBV6-1 combines with J gene TRBJ2-7, with a possible D match to TRBD2 (6 bases). V lost 1 base to trimming and J lost 4 bases, with 17 bases between them. In germline, CDR1 is MNHNS, CDR2 SASEGT. CDR3 size: 16 residues. The chain's CDR3 is CASSEGPGVLLYEQYF. The DNA for the CDR3 is TGTGCCAGCAGTGAAGGGCCGGGAGTGCTATTGTACGAGCAGTACTTC.

This clone was seen repeatedly, ten times or more. The chain uses TRBV6-5 and TRBJ2-3, with 7 bases lining up with TRBD2. V gave up 2 bases and J gave up 7 bases; unmatched junction bases: 6. In germline, CDR1 is MNHEY, CDR2 SVGAGI. The CDR3 runs 14 residues. The CDR3 nucleotides read TGTGCCAGCAGTTACGGGACTATGGGAAATACGCAGTATTTT. Translated, it gives CASSYGTMGNTQYF.

In this sample, this clone turned up many times. V usage is TRBV5-4 and J usage is TRBJ2-1, with 14 positions matching TRBD2. The trim removed 3 bases at V and 7 bases at J, leaving 12 bases unmatched. In germline, CDR1 is SGHNT, CDR2 YYREEE (reference sequence). The CDR3 extends over 18 amino acids. The CDR3 bases are TGTGCCAGCAGCTCCGGACTAGCGGGGGGAGATTACCATAATGAGCAGTTCTTC. Protein sequence: CASSSGLAGGDYHNEQFF.

This clone has at least ten counts. The genes are TRBV4-1 and TRBJ2-7; D remains ambiguous. Per the germline V gene, CDR1 is MGHRA and CDR2 is YSYEKL. The CDR3 is made up of 13 amino acids. V dropped 4 bases and J dropped 1 base, with 8 bases sitting between them. For the CDR3, the DNA is TGCGCCAGCAGCCGCTCAGTTTCCTACGAGCAGTACTTC. The encoded protein is CASSRSVSYEQYF.

Notes on this clone: Compared with germline, one end of the junction differs, possibly owing to a read error. The same CDR3 also results from other DNA sequences found in this sample. The rearrangement links TRBV14 to TRBJ2-3, with a weak D call TRBD1 (6 bases). This CDR3 comprises 21 residues. Germline lookup yields CDR1 SGHDN and CDR2 FVKESK. The CDR3 is CASSQVDGHQQGRPRTDTQYF. In nucleotides, the CDR3 is TGCGCCAGCAGCCAAGTCGACGGGCACCAACAGGGTCGCCCTCGCACAGATACGCAGTATTTT.

This clone was counted ten times or more. This sequence joins TRBV5-1 and TRBJ2-5; 9 bases are shared with TRBD1. CDR1 SGHRS and CDR2 YFSETQ come from the germline V gene. The CDR3 has 15 amino acids. Unmatched junction bases numbered 7, after V lost 4 bases and J lost 3 bases. The CDR3 DNA sequence: TGCGCCAGCAGCCTGAGGGACAGGGAGAAAGAGACCCAGTACTTC. As protein: CASSLRDREKETQYF.

About this clone itself: This may arise from a read error, as a much more abundant clone is one base away. The sample holds other DNA sequences that translate to the same CDR3. The CDR3 sequence is CASSTPGGLGSPLHF. CDR3 nucleotide sequence: TGTGCCAGCAGCACCCCAGGAGGGCTGGGTTCACCCCTCCACTTT. The V call is TRBV28, the J call TRBJ1-6; D unclear. The V gene's germline CDR1 is MDHEN and CDR2 SYDVKM. V was clipped by 6 bases and J by 9 bases, with 18 bases between them. This CDR3 comprises 15 residues. The whole variable domain, remainder taken from reference TRBV28 and TRBJ1-6, is DVKVTQSSRYLVKRTGEKVFLECVQDMDHENMFWYRQDPGLGLRLIYFSYDVKMKEKGDIPEGYSVSREKKERFSLILESASTNQTSMYLCASSTPGGLGSPLHFGNGTRLTVT.

At least ten counts were recorded for this clone. The chain couples TRBV2 to TRBJ2-7, with 10 nucleotides matching TRBD2. There are 15 residues in the CDR3. The germline V gene has CDR1 SNHLY and CDR2 FYNNEI. V shed 4 bases, J shed 2 bases, and the junction held 5 bases outside the gene matches. CDR3 loop: CASSASLAGPYEQYF. The DNA of the CDR3 is TGTGCCAGCAGTGCCTCACTAGCGGGACCCTACGAGCAGTACTTC.

This clone was observed many times. CDR3 sequence: CASSVDPPGNLQETQYF. CDR3 nucleotides: TGTGCCAGCAGCGTAGATCCGCCAGGAAACCTCCAAGAGACCCAGTACTTC. The chain has TRBV9 and TRBJ2-5; D not resolved. Germline CDR1 is SGDLS and CDR2 is YYNGEE. CDR3 length: 17 residues. V was shortened by 0 bases and J by 1 base, with 16 bases between the two germline ends.

This clone was counted ten times or more. J is TRBJ2-3 and V is TRBV5-4; possible D gene TRBD1, 5 bases. The V gene lost 4 bases and the J gene lost 2 bases, with 11 bases spanning the gap. Germline V lookup: CDR1 SGHNT, CDR2 YYREEE (reference sequence). CDR3 size: 14 residues. For the CDR3, the DNA is TGTGCCAGCAGCCCAAAAGGGGACACAGATACGCAGTATTTT. It specifies CASSPKGDTDTQYF.

This clone was picked up many times. The gene calls are TRBV4-1 and TRBJ1-6; 8 nucleotides align to TRBD1. The trim removed 3 bases at V and 7 bases at J, leaving 8 bases unmatched. The CDR3 covers 16 residues. Germline lookup yields CDR1 MGHRA and CDR2 YSYEKL. The CDR3 loop is CASSQAGTGKNSPLHF. CDR3 DNA sequence: TGCGCCAGCAGCCAGGCCGGGACAGGAAAAAATTCACCCCTCCACTTT.

This clone was observed many times. This rearrangement joins TRBV27 to TRBJ2-7; 12 bases align to TRBD2. Germline loops: CDR1 MNHEY, CDR2 SMNVEV (reference sequence). V gave up 0 bases and J gave up 7 bases; unmatched junction bases: 1. The length of the CDR3 is 14 residues. DNA of the CDR3: TGTGCCAGCAGTTTATCTACTAGCGGGAGGGAGCAGTACTTC. Protein sequence: CASSLSTSGREQYF.

This clone was seen many times. The chain couples TRBV11-2 to TRBJ2-7; the match to TRBD2 covers 13 bases. This CDR3 spans 16 amino acids. The ends lost 6 bases at V and 4 bases at J; junction bases unmatched: 9. CDR1 SGHAT and CDR2 FQNNGV come from the germline V gene. CDR3: CASRRQLAGGIYEQYF. CDR3 DNA: TGTGCCAGCAGACGGCAACTAGCGGGGGGGATTTACGAGCAGTACTTC. The variable domain in full, completed from reference TRBV11-2 and TRBJ2-7, reads EAGVAQSPRYKIIEKRQSVAFWCNPISGHATLYWYQQILGQGPKLLIQFQNNGVVDDSQLPKDRFSAERLKGVDSTLKIQPAKLEDSAVYLCASRRQLAGGIYEQYFGPGTRLTVT.

This clone was seen repeatedly, ten times or more. The J gene is TRBJ1-1, the V gene TRBV6-5; D remains ambiguous. The V and J ends lost 2 bases and 4 bases respectively, with 8 bases between them. Germline-derived CDR1 and CDR2 are MNHEY and SVGAGI. This CDR3 is built from 13 residues. The CDR3 region has the DNA TGTGCCAGCAGTTACGGGGAGGGCACTGAAGCTTTCTTT. Translated: CASSYGEGTEAFF.

This clone was counted ten times or more. The chain links TRBV6-6 to TRBJ2-7; 9 bases are shared with TRBD2. This CDR3 is 14 amino acids long. Trimming cost V 5 bases and J 5 bases; bases outside gene matches: 7. Germline V CDR1 and CDR2: MNHNY, SVGAGI (reference sequence). In DNA, the CDR3 is TGTGCCAGCAGTACCTTAGCGGGAGTAAACGAGCAGTACTTC. Translation: CASSTLAGVNEQYF.

There are many counts of this clone. The V call is TRBV28, the J call TRBJ1-1; 8 bases line up with TRBD1. The V gene end was trimmed by 7 bases and the J gene end by 4 bases; junction bases not matched to a gene: 8. The CDR3 has 14 amino acids. The germline CDR1 and CDR2 sequences are MDHEN and SYDVKM. CDR3 sequence (DNA): TGTGCCAGCAATAGGGACAGGAAGGGCACTGAAGCTTTCTTT. This sequence encodes CASNRDRKGTEAFF. Variable domain in full (rest from reference TRBV28 and TRBJ1-1): DVKVTQSSRYLVKRTGEKVFLECVQDMDHENMFWYRQDPGLGLRLIYFSYDVKMKEKGDIPEGYSVSREKKERFSLILESASTNQTSMYLCASNRDRKGTEAFFGQGTRLTVV.

This clone has a count of ten or more. The V gene is TRBV4-2, the J gene TRBJ2-7, with 7 positions matching TRBD2. Trimming removed 2 bases from V and 0 bases from J; junction bases left unmatched: 7. Germline assignment: CDR1 LGHNA and CDR2 YNFKEQ. The CDR3 has 16 amino acids. This CDR3 is CASSQTSLADSYEQYF. The CDR3 DNA is TGTGCCAGCAGCCAAACGTCGCTAGCGGACTCCTACGAGCAGTACTTC.

This clone was observed many times. The chain uses TRBV9 and TRBJ2-1; 8 bases fit TRBD2. CDR3 length equals 15 residues. Germline V gene data show CDR1 as SGDLS and CDR2 as YYNGEE. V gave up 3 bases and J gave up 6 bases; unmatched junction bases: 8. CDR3 sequence reads: CASSDSGTTVNEQFF. Here the CDR3 DNA reads TGTGCCAGCAGCGATAGCGGGACCACGGTCAATGAGCAGTTCTTC.

In its sample, this clone was seen many times. The V and J genes are TRBV28 and TRBJ1-2; D gene ambiguous. CDR1 is MDHEN and CDR2 is SYDVKM in the germline V gene. V lost 6 bases to trimming and J lost 2 bases, with 7 bases between them. The CDR3 has 12 amino acids. As DNA, the CDR3 is TGTGCCAGCAGGTATCCGAACTATGGCTACACCTTC. Protein sequence: CASRYPNYGYTF.

This clone was counted many times. This chain uses TRBV6-5 with TRBJ2-7, with D possibly TRBD1 on 6 matching bases. The CDR3 is 14 residues long. CDR1 and CDR2 (germline): MNHEY, SVGAGI. V was trimmed by 4 bases and J by 4 bases, leaving 14 bases between them. CDR3 loop: CASSFSDRLYEQYF. The CDR3 DNA sequence: TGTGCCAGCAGTTTCAGTGACAGGCTGTACGAGCAGTACTTC.

The rearrangement joins TRBV30 to TRBJ2-2; 10 bases line up with TRBD1. Germline lookup yields CDR1 GTSNPN and CDR2 SVGIG (reference sequence). There are 14 residues in the CDR3. The J segment lost 7 bases and the V segment lost 3 bases, leaving 5 bases of the junction unmatched. The CDR3 sequence is CAWRGTGAGGELFF. DNA of the CDR3: TGTGCCTGGAGGGGGACAGGGGCGGGCGGGGAGCTGTTTTTT.